One sample yielded the 25 T cell receptor beta chains listed below, sequenced in a study of T cell responses to AZD1222 COVID-19 vaccine. The assay was immunoSEQ multiplex PCR, and TCRdb's table has in-frame clones only and misses some. The sample holds about 130,000 clones, about 87% seen once. The input for sequencing was peripheral blood, taken on day 0 of AZD1222 vaccination. Receptors originate from an adult in good health.

The CDR3 loop is CASSLIGLAGDRDTQYF. The CDR3 DNA follows: TGTGCCAGCAGCCTTATAGGACTAGCGGGGGACAGGGATACGCAGTATTTT. The V call is TRBV2, the J call TRBJ2-3; 13 bases map to TRBD2. CDR1 SNHLY and CDR2 FYNNEI come from the germline V gene. This CDR3 is 17 amino acids long. V gave up 6 bases and J gave up 6 bases; unmatched junction bases: 12.

The chain is built from TRBV6-5 and TRBJ1-4; D remains ambiguous. Trimming removed 6 bases from V and 5 bases from J, with 16 bases in between. The CDR3 consists of 15 residues. In germline, CDR1 is MNHEY, CDR2 SVGAGI. The CDR3: CASSRPPGSNEKLFF. The CDR3 DNA sequence: TGTGCCAGCAGCCGACCGCCGGGATCCAATGAAAAACTGTTTTTT.

This sequence joins TRBV27 and TRBJ2-1; possible D gene TRBD1, 6 bases. Looked up from germline, CDR1 is MNHEY and CDR2 is SMNVEV (reference sequence). V was clipped by 6 bases and J by 0 bases, with 21 bases between them. This CDR3 contains 18 residues. The CDR3 here is CASRRKSGHQSSYNEQFF. CDR3 nucleotide sequence: TGTGCCAGCAGACGCAAATCGGGACACCAGAGCTCCTACAATGAGCAGTTCTTC.

The chain employs TRBV15 and TRBJ2-1; tentatively, D is TRBD2 (5 bases). V was clipped by 4 bases and J by 0 bases, with 13 bases between them. Looked up from germline, CDR1 is LNHNV and CDR2 is YYDKDF (reference sequence). CDR3 size: 16 residues. The CDR3, as DNA: TGTGCCACCAGCACCCAGACTACGAGCTCCTACAATGAGCAGTTCTTC. The encoded protein is CATSTQTTSSYNEQFF. The entire variable domain, with the rest obtained from reference TRBV15 and TRBJ2-1, is as follows: DAMVIQNPRYQVTQFGKPVTLSCSQTLNHNVMYWYQQKSSQAPKLLFHYYDKDFNNEADTPDNFQSRRPNTSFCFLDIRSPGLGDTAMYLCATSTQTTSSYNEQFFGPGTRLTVL.

The chain carries TRBV27 and TRBJ1-5, with 9 bases fitting TRBD1. Trimming removed 5 bases from V and 5 bases from J; junction bases left unmatched: 4. The length of the CDR3 is 14 residues. Germline CDR1 reads MNHEY; CDR2 reads SMNVEV (reference sequence). The CDR3 sequence is CASSPRTGDQPQHF. The CDR3 coding sequence is TGTGCCAGCAGTCCCCGGACAGGGGATCAGCCCCAGCATTTT.

V usage is TRBV12-3 or TRBV12-4 and J usage is TRBJ1-2, with D unclear. V shed 6 bases and J shed 3 bases, with 5 bases lying between them. The CDR3 loop spans 11 amino acids. The CDR3 sequence is CASRRDYGYTF. The CDR3 DNA is TGTGCCAGCAGAAGGGACTATGGCTACACCTTC.

V usage is TRBV5-6 and J usage is TRBJ1-5; D uncertain. The V end lost 5 bases, the J end lost 2 bases, and 8 bases lay between the germline ends. The CDR3 totals 13 residues. Germline lookup yields CDR1 SGHDT and CDR2 YYEEEE. CDR3 residues: CASSRGGNQPQHF. The DNA of the CDR3 is TGTGCCAGCAGTCGAGGTGGCAATCAGCCCCAGCATTTT. Based on the CDR3 plus reference TRBV5-6 and TRBJ1-5, the full variable domain is DAGVTQSPTHLIKTRGQQVTLRCSPKSGHDTVSWYQQALGQGPQFIFQYYEEEERQRGNFPDRFSGHQFPNYSSELNVNALLLGDSALYLCASSRGGNQPQHFGDGTRLSIL.

The chain uses TRBV13 and TRBJ2-5; D is perhaps TRBD2 (6 bases). Between the trimmed V and J ends, which lost 5 bases and 5 bases, there was a span of 24 bases. Germline lookup yields CDR1 PRHDT and CDR2 FYEKMQ (reference sequence). This CDR3 contains 17 residues. Here the CDR3 DNA reads TGTGCCAGCAGCCCAATAGGGACGGGGGACGGGGCGGAGACCCAGTACTTC. This gives the protein CASSPIGTGDGAETQYF.

V usage is TRBV30 and J usage is TRBJ1-6; D gene ambiguous. The length of the CDR3 is 13 residues. V lost 3 bases, J lost 0 bases, and 3 bases lay in between. The germline V gene has CDR1 GTSNPN and CDR2 SVGIG (reference sequence). The CDR3 nucleotides are TGTGCCTGGAGAAGCTCCTATAATTCACCCCTCCACTTT. It specifies CAWRSSYNSPLHF.

The V gene is TRBV5-8, the J gene TRBJ1-4; D may be TRBD1 (6 bases). Per germline, CDR1 SGHTS and CDR2 YDEGEE. The CDR3 covers 14 residues. V lost 3 bases and J 8 bases, leaving 14 bases between the germline ends. DNA for the CDR3: TGTGCCAGCAGCTGGGGGGGGCCTTACGAAAAACTGTTTTTT. Its protein product is CASSWGGPYEKLFF.

The chain couples TRBV18 to TRBJ1-3, with D tentatively TRBD1 (5 bases). V was cut by 3 bases and J by 0 bases, with 12 bases left in between. The CDR3 has 16 residues. Germline CDR1 and CDR2: KGHSH and LQKENI. For the CDR3, the DNA is TGTGCCAGCTCACCCGAGGGGTCGGGCTCTGGAAACACCATATATTTT. Translation: CASSPEGSGSGNTIYF.

The chain recombines TRBV21-1 with TRBJ2-3. TRBV21-1 is deemed a pseudogene. This CDR3 region has 19 residues. The chain's CDR3 is CASSKWVVVSTTSTDTQYF. CDR3 bases: TGTGCCAGCAGCAAATGGGTTGTTGTCAGTACCACTAGCACAGATACGCAGTATTTT.

This rearrangement joins TRBV19 to TRBJ2-7; maybe TRBD1 (6 bases). Trimming took 3 bases from V and 2 from J, leaving 11 bases between them. Germline V gene sequence: CDR1 LNHDA, CDR2 SQIVND (reference sequence). CDR3 length equals 14 residues. CDR3 protein: CASSIRGNTYEQYF. Here the CDR3 DNA reads TGTGCCAGTAGTATCAGGGGCAATACCTACGAGCAGTACTTC.

This chain connects TRBV27 to TRBJ1-3, with no clear D. CDR1 is MNHEY and CDR2 is SMNVEV in the germline V gene (reference sequence). V lost 7 bases, J lost 0 bases, and 10 bases lay in between. This CDR3 spans 14 amino acids. The CDR3 here is CASKSGYSGNTIYF. The CDR3 DNA reads as TGTGCCAGCAAGTCGGGATACTCTGGAAACACCATATATTTT.

This clone occurred once. This chain links TRBV9 with TRBJ2-1; no clear D gene. The CDR3 contains 15 residues. Germline V gives CDR1 SGDLS, CDR2 YYNGEE. V was trimmed by 2 bases and J by 2 bases, leaving 11 bases between them. The CDR3 DNA follows: TGTGCCAGCAGCGTCCAAAGCTCAGCCTACAATGAGCAGTTCTTC. Translated, it gives CASSVQSSAYNEQFF.

In its sample, this clone was seen a few times. The gene calls are TRBV19 and TRBJ2-5; 13 nucleotides match TRBD2. CDR3 length: 15 residues. Germline V gene data show CDR1 as LNHDA and CDR2 as SQIVND (reference sequence). Trimming at V came to 3 bases and at J to 5 bases, leaving 3 bases not matched to a gene. The CDR3 loop reads CASSILTSGGETQYF. The CDR3 DNA reads TGTGCCAGTAGTATCTTGACTAGCGGGGGGGAGACCCAGTACTTC.

The CDR3 reads CATSDRSEAGQPQHF. The CDR3 DNA follows: TGTGCCACCAGTGATCGATCGGAGGCGGGGCAGCCCCAGCATTTT. V usage is TRBV24-1 and J usage is TRBJ1-5; D is uncertain. Trimming shortened V by 3 bases and J by 7 bases, and 15 bases separated the two germline ends. The CDR3 runs to 15 residues. Germline values: CDR1 KGHDR, CDR2 SFDVKD.

V usage is TRBV11-3 and J usage is TRBJ2-7; 8 bases line up with TRBD2. Germline V CDR1 and CDR2: SGHNT, YENEEA. The CDR3 spans 16 residues. V lost 5 bases, J lost 3 bases, and 12 bases stayed unmatched. The CDR3 DNA sequence: TGTGCCAGCAGCCCCCGGGGGCAGCGGGGGCTCTACGAGCAGTACTTC. This codes for CASSPRGQRGLYEQYF.

The genes are TRBV3-1 (or the pseudogene TRBV3-2) and TRBJ1-1; D gene uncertain. Trimming left V 0 bases short and J 4 bases short, with 6 bases between. The CDR3 extends over 13 amino acids. Per the germline V gene, CDR1 is LGHDT and CDR2 is YNNKEL (reference sequence). Written as DNA, the CDR3 is TGTGCCAGCAGCCAAGAATTGACCACTGAAGCTTTCTTT. This translates into CASSQELTTEAFF.

The chain joins TRBV7-2 to TRBJ2-5; D could derive from TRBD1 or TRBD2 (5 bases each). Looked up from germline, CDR1 is SGHTA and CDR2 is FQGNSA. Trimming cost V 5 bases and J 5 bases, with 15 bases left between them. The CDR3 loop spans 14 amino acids. In DNA form, the CDR3 reads TGTGCCAGCAGCCCCGACCGGGGCGGGGAGACCCAGTACTTC. Translating gives CASSPDRGGETQYF. Filled out from reference TRBV7-2 and TRBJ2-5, the complete variable domain reads GAGVSQSPSNKVTEKGKDVELRCDPISGHTALYWYRQSLGQGLEFLIYFQGNSAPDKSGLPSDRFSAERTGGSVSTLTIQRTQQEDSAVYLCASSPDRGGETQYFGPGTRLLVL.

The chain recombines TRBV5-4 with TRBJ1-2; TRBD1 matches 9 bases. Per the germline V gene, CDR1 is SGHNT and CDR2 is YYREEE (reference sequence). The CDR3 length is 14 residues. The V and J ends lost 3 bases and 3 bases, in that order; junction bases with no gene match: 3. CDR3 coding DNA: TGTGCCAGCAGCTCTGACAGGGGGGACTATGGCTACACCTTC. It specifies CASSSDRGDYGYTF.

V gene TRBV30 combines with J gene TRBJ1-2; D is possibly TRBD1 (6 bases). Per the germline V gene, CDR1 is GTSNPN and CDR2 is SVGIG (reference sequence). The length of the CDR3 is 14 residues. Trimming pared 1 base from V and 8 bases from J, leaving 17 bases between. The CDR3 nucleotides read TGTGCCTGGAGTGGGACAGCCCGTGGAAGGGGCTACACCTTC. It yields the protein CAWSGTARGRGYTF.

This chain links TRBV2 with TRBJ1-4; D perhaps matches TRBD1 (6 bases). The CDR3 totals 14 residues. V lost 8 bases, J lost 6 bases, and 16 bases lay in between. Per germline, CDR1 SNHLY and CDR2 FYNNEI. The CDR3 DNA sequence: TGTGCCAGCTTCAGGGGACACAGTTATGAAAAACTGTTTTTT. It yields the protein CASFRGHSYEKLFF. Based on the CDR3 plus reference TRBV2 and TRBJ1-4, the full variable domain is EPEVTQTPSHQVTQMGQEVILRCVPISNHLYFYWYRQILGQKVEFLVSFYNNEISEKSEIFDDQFSVERPDGSNFTLKIRSTKLEDSAMYFCASFRGHSYEKLFFGSGTQLSVL.

V is TRBV7-9 and J is TRBJ1-2; D not resolved. The CDR3 runs to 14 residues. Trimming removed 1 base from V and 4 bases from J, with 10 bases in between. CDR1 is SEHNR, CDR2 FQNEAQ, per germline (reference sequence). CDR3 sequence: CASSLDRDTYGYTF. For the CDR3, the DNA is TGTGCCAGCAGCTTAGACCGTGACACCTATGGCTACACCTTC.

The genes are TRBV7-2 and TRBJ2-4, with D tentatively TRBD2 (6 bases). Germline CDR1 SGHTA, CDR2 FQGNSA. The CDR3 runs 13 residues. V was cut by 4 bases and J by 12 bases, with 16 bases left in between. Here the CDR3 reads CASSSPFRESQYF. In DNA, the CDR3 is TGTGCCAGCAGCTCCCCCTTCCGGGAGAGTCAGTACTTC.